Below, 16 T cell receptor beta chains from the same sample are listed, as sequenced in a study of T cells in Graves' hyperthyroidism and ophthalmopathy. Regions amplified from RNA transcripts were the TCR beta CDR3 regions. HTBI primers drove first-round RT-PCR of the TCR CDR3. MiXCR, run by TCRdb on the multiplex PCR reads, gives a single entry per CDR3 protein. This table has around 600,000 distinct CDR3 sequences, 12% to 15% appearing once. Sequencing was performed on blood. Receptor source: a woman between 18 and 29 years old with Graves' ophthalmopathy.

The chain carries TRBV5-1 and TRBJ2-7; D is uncertain. The CDR3 sequence is 12 residues long. Germline V gene lookup returns CDR1 SGHRS and CDR2 YFSETQ. V was cut by 3 bases and J by 7 bases, with 11 bases left in between. CDR3 residues: CASSSDVGEQYF. The CDR3 DNA follows: TGCGCCAGCAGCTCGGACGTCGGTGAGCAGTACTTC.

This clonotype was seen many times. The rearrangement uses TRBV18 and TRBJ1-5; D not certain. V was trimmed by 2 bases and J by 1 base, leaving 3 bases between them. Germline V gene data show CDR1 as KGHSH and CDR2 as LQKENI. The CDR3 extends over 13 amino acids. The CDR3 DNA follows: TGTGCCAGCTCACCAGGAAGCAATCAGCCCCAGCATTTT. The encoded protein is CASSPGSNQPQHF.

At least ten counts were recorded for this clonotype. The chain joins TRBV11-3 to TRBJ2-1, with 12 bases matching TRBD2. V lost 4 bases, J lost 6 bases, and 16 bases stayed unmatched. Germline V gives CDR1 SGHNT, CDR2 YENEEA. The CDR3 length is 19 residues. The CDR3 nucleotides read TGTGCCAGCAGCTCGGGACAGGGGAAGGGACTAGCGGGCCTCAATGAGCAGTTCTTC. Its protein product is CASSSGQGKGLAGLNEQFF.

This clonotype was seen repeatedly, ten times or more. The chain couples TRBV30 to TRBJ2-3; D ambiguous. Germline V gene data show CDR1 as GTSNPN and CDR2 as SVGIG (reference sequence). V shed 6 bases and J shed 0 bases, with 13 bases lying between them. The CDR3 loop spans 14 amino acids. The CDR3 spells CACPDGSSTDTQYF. CDR3 nucleotide sequence: TGTGCCTGCCCTGACGGGTCTAGCACAGATACGCAGTATTTT.

This clonotype was recorded at least ten times. This sequence joins TRBV10-3 and TRBJ2-7, with D possibly TRBD2 on 6 matching bases. The CDR3 is made up of 13 amino acids. Trimming stripped 4 bases from V and 4 bases from J, with 11 bases between. The germline gives CDR1 ENHRY, CDR2 SYGVKD. In DNA form, the CDR3 reads TGTGCCATCAGTGCCGGGACTTCGTACGAGCAGTACTTC. It yields the protein CAISAGTSYEQYF.

The sample holds many counts of this clonotype. The V and J genes are TRBV5-1 and TRBJ2-2, with 10 bases aligning to TRBD2. The germline V gene has CDR1 SGHRS and CDR2 YFSETQ. The CDR3 length is 17 residues. The J segment lost 7 bases and the V segment lost 0 bases, leaving 9 bases of the junction unmatched. CDR3 sequence (DNA): TGCGCCAGCAGCTTGGGATCTAGCGGGAGCGGTAACGGGGAGCTGTTTTTT. It codes for CASSLGSSGSGNGELFF.

V usage is TRBV19 and J usage is TRBJ2-6, with D perhaps matching TRBD1 (5 bases). CDR3 size: 16 residues. The germline V and J ends were trimmed by 5 bases and 1 base, with 12 bases remaining between them. Germline V gene sequence: CDR1 LNHDA, CDR2 SQIVND (reference sequence). DNA of the CDR3: TGTGCCAGTAGTTTTCCTCAGGGATCTGGGGCCAACGTCCTGACTTTC. This gives the protein CASSFPQGSGANVLTF.

This clonotype was recorded many times. The CDR3 sequence is CASSHGSEQYF. CDR3 sequence (DNA): TGTGCCAGCAGCCATGGTAGCGAGCAGTACTTC. The chain has TRBV3-1 and TRBJ2-7; the D is unclear. Germline V lookup: CDR1 LGHDT, CDR2 YNNKEL (reference sequence). The CDR3 extends over 11 amino acids. V lost 3 bases and J 6 bases, leaving 6 bases between the germline ends.

This clonotype was counted at least ten times. The V call is TRBV11-2, the J call TRBJ2-6; D possibly corresponds to TRBD1 (6 bases). This CDR3 has 17 amino acids. Trimming took 5 bases from V and 1 from J, leaving 15 bases between them. Germline loops: CDR1 SGHAT, CDR2 FQNNGV. CDR3 residues: CASSPGQYASGANVLTF. In nucleotides, the CDR3 is TGTGCCAGCAGCCCAGGACAGTACGCTTCTGGGGCCAACGTCCTGACTTTC.

The chain combines TRBV4-1 with TRBJ2-4, with D possibly being TRBD2 (6 bases). CDR3 length: 18 amino acids. V was cut by 0 bases and J by 1 base, with 16 bases left in between. CDR1 and CDR2 from the germline V gene are MGHRA and YSYEKL. CDR3: CASSQEGVIAVAKNIQYF. CDR3 coding DNA: TGCGCCAGCAGCCAAGAAGGGGTAATAGCGGTCGCCAAAAACATTCAGTACTTC.

This clonotype occurred a few times. The chain joins TRBV9 to TRBJ1-5; D is unresolved. Per germline, CDR1 SGDLS and CDR2 YYNGEE. V dropped 0 bases and J dropped 4 bases, with 8 bases sitting between them. This CDR3 has 14 amino acids. CDR3 in amino acids: CASSVGPSNQPQHF. The CDR3 nucleotides are TGTGCCAGCAGCGTAGGCCCGTCGAATCAGCCCCAGCATTTT.

The chain carries TRBV9 and TRBJ1-3; the match to TRBD1 covers 9 bases. The V gene's germline CDR1 is SGDLS and CDR2 YYNGEE. The CDR3 runs 15 residues. V lost 3 bases, J lost 2 bases, and 3 bases stayed unmatched. This chain's CDR3 is CASSGGQGTGNTIYF. CDR3 coding DNA: TGTGCCAGCAGCGGTGGACAGGGGACTGGAAACACCATATATTTT.

This clonotype was seen a few times. The rearrangement uses TRBV9 and TRBJ2-5; D perhaps matches TRBD2 (5 bases). The V end lost 3 bases, the J end lost 1 base, and 10 bases lay between the germline ends. Per the germline V gene, CDR1 is SGDLS and CDR2 is YYNGEE. The CDR3 extends over 14 amino acids. CDR3 nucleotide sequence: TGTGCCAGCAGCGCCGCGGGCCTCCAAGAGACCCAGTACTTC. It codes for CASSAAGLQETQYF. Full variable domain (outside the CDR3, taken from reference TRBV9 and TRBJ2-5): DSGVTQTPKHLITATGQRVTLRCSPRSGDLSVYWYQQSLDQGLQFLIQYYNGEERAKGNILERFSAQQFPDLHSELNLSSLELGDSALYFCASSAAGLQETQYFGPGTRLLVL.

The table lists this clonotype with a few counts. This chain links TRBV14 with TRBJ1-6; maybe TRBD1 (5 bases). In germline, CDR1 is SGHDN, CDR2 FVKESK. The CDR3 sequence is 13 residues long. Between the trimmed V and J ends, which lost 5 bases and 10 bases, there was a span of 12 bases. CDR3 DNA sequence: TGTGCCAGCAGCTGGGACCTTTGGTCACCCCTCCACTTT. Translated, it gives CASSWDLWSPLHF.

There are many counts of this clonotype. This sequence joins TRBV6-2 or TRBV6-3 and TRBJ2-3, with 11 bases fitting TRBD2. CDR3 length: 15 amino acids. V dropped 5 bases and J dropped 5; count of bases not matched to a gene: 6. CDR1 and CDR2 (germline): MNHEY, SVGEGT. The chain's CDR3 is CASSALAGVGDTQYF. The CDR3 DNA reads as TGTGCCAGCAGTGCACTAGCGGGAGTTGGAGATACGCAGTATTTT.

The chain employs TRBV2 and TRBJ1-1, with TRBD1 identical over 10 bases. The CDR3 has 15 amino acids. Germline CDR1 SNHLY, CDR2 FYNNEI. Trimming took 6 bases from V and 0 from J; bases not matched to a gene: 4. The CDR3 DNA is TGTGCCAGCAGAGGGACAGGGGCCCTGAACACTGAAGCTTTCTTT. As protein: CASRGTGALNTEAFF.